This TCR beta chain was documented in a study of post-analysis software for immune sequencing data. Across the study: Multiple sclerosis in the patients followed relapsing-remitting, secondary progressive and progressive-relapsing courses. Study results and caveats: The study found significantly lower normalized Chao1 diversity in multiple sclerosis patients than in controls. Included in a set of about 5 TRBV segments more frequent in patients than controls were TRBV5-6, TRBV5-1 and TRBV20-1. Strong co-clustering by F measure was evident for samples that had been prepared in the same batch.

The library was made from cDNA and included unique molecular identifiers. It was from about 1 to 10 million T cells that about 500,000 cDNA molecules came. Each CDR3 protein gets one entry after TCRdb re-called the PCR reads with MiXCR. The profile covers 750,000 to 950,000 distinct CDR3 sequences, with 40% to 55% appearing a single time and approximately 5% taken by the ten largest. The CDR3 loop spans 14 amino acids. V gave up 5 bases and J gave up 0 bases; unmatched junction bases: 3. Germline assignment: CDR1 SEHNR and CDR2 FQNEAQ (reference sequence). Comments on this clonotype: Its antigen is unidentified.

The V and J genes are TRBV7-9 and TRBJ1-1; 7 bases fit TRBD1. This receptor was identified in a girl under 18 with multiple sclerosis. Sequenced material: blood. CDR3 loop: CASSDRDMNTEAFF. The CDR3, as DNA: TGTGCCAGCAGCGACAGGGACATGAACACTGAAGCTTTCTTT.